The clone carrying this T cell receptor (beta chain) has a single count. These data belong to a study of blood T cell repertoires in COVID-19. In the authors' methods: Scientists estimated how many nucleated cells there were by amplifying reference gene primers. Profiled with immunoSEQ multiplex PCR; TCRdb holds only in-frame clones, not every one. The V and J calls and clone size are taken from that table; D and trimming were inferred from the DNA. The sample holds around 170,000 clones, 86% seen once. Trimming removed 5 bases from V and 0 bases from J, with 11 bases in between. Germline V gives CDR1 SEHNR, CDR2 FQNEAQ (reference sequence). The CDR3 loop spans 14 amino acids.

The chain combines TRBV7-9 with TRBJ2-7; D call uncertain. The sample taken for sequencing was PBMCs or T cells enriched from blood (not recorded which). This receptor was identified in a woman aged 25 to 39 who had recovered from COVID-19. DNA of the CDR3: TGTGCCAGCAGCCCCCAGGTGAGCTCCTACGAGCAGTACTTC. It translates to CASSPQVSSYEQYF.